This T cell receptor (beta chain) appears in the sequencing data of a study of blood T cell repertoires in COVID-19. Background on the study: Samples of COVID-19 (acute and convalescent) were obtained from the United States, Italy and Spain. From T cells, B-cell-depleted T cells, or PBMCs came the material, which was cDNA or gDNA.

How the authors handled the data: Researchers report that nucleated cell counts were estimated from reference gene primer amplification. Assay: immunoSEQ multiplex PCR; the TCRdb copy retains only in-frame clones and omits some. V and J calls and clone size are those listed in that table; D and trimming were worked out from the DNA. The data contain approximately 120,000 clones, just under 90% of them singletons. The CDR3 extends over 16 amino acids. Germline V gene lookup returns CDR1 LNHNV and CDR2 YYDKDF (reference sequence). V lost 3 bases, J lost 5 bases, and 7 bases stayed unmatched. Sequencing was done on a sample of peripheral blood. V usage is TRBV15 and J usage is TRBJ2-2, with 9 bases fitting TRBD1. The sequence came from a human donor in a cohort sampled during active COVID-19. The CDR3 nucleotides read TGTGCCACCAGCAGGGGCCCGGGACAGGGTACCGGGGAGCTGTTTTTT. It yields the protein CATSRGPGQGTGELFF.